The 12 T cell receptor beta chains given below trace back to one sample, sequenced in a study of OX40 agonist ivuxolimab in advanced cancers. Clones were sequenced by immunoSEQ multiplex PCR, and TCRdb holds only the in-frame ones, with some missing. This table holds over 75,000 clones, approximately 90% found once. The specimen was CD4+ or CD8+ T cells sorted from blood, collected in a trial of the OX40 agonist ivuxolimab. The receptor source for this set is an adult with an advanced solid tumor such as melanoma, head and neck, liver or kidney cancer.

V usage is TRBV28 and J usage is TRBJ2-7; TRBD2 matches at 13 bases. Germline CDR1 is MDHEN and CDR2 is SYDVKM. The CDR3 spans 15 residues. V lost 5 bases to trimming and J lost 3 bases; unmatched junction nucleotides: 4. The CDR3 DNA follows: TGTGCCAGCAGTCTCGGGACTAGCGGGGTCTACGAGCAGTACTTC. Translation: CASSLGTSGVYEQYF.

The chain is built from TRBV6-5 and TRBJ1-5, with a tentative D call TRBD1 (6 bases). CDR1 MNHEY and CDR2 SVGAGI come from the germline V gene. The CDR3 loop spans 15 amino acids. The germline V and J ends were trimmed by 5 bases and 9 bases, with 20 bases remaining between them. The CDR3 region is CASSLDRRGQGPQHF. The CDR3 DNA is TGTGCCAGCAGTCTAGACAGAAGGGGACAAGGGCCCCAGCATTTT.

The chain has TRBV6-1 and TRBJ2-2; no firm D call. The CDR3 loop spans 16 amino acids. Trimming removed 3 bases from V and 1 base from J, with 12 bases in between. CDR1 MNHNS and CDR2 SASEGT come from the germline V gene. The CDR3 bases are TGTGCCAGCAGTGATTGGGGTAGCCTGAACACCGGGGAGCTGTTTTTT. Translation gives CASSDWGSLNTGELFF.

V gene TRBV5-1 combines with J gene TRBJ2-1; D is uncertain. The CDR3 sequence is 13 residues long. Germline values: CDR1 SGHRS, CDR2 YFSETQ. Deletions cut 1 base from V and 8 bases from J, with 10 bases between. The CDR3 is CASSLRLKYEQFF. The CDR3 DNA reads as TGCGCCAGCAGCTTGAGGCTAAAATATGAGCAGTTCTTC.

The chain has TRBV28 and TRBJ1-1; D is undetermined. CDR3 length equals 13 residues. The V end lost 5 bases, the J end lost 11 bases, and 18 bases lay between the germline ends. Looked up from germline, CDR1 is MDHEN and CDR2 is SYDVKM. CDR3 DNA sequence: TGTGCCAGCAGTCTCAGCGTTGGGGTGTCCGCTTTCTTT. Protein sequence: CASSLSVGVSAFF.

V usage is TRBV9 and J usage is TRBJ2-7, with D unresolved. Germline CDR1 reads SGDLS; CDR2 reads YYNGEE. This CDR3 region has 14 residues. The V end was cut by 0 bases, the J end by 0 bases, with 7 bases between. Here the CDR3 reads CASSVADSSYEQYF. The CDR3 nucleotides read TGTGCCAGCAGCGTAGCAGACTCCTCCTACGAGCAGTACTTC.

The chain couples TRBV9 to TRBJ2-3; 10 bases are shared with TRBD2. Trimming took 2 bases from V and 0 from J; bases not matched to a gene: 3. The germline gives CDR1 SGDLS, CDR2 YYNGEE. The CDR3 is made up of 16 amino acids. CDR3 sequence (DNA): TGTGCCAGCAGCGTGTCTAGCGGGAGTAGCACAGATACGCAGTATTTT. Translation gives CASSVSSGSSTDTQYF.

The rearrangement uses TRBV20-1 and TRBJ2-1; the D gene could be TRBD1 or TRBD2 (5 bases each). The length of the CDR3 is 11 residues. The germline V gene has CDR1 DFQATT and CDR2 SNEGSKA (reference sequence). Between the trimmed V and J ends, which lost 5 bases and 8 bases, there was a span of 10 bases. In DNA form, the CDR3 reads TGCAGTGCTCTTGGGGGTCATGAGCAGTTCTTC. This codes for CSALGGHEQFF.

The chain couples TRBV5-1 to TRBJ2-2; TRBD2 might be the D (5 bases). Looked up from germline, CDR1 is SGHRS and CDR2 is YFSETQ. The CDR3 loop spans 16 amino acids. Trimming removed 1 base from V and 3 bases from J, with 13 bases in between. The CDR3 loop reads CASSLPPLADTGELFF. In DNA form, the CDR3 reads TGCGCCAGCAGCTTGCCGCCCCTAGCCGACACCGGGGAGCTGTTTTTT.

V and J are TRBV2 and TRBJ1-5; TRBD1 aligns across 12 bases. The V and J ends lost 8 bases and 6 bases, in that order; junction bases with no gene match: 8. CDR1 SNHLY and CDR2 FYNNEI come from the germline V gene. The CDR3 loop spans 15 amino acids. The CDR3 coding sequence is TGTGCCAGCGACGGCGGGACAGGGGGCAGTCAGCCCCAGCATTTT. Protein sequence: CASDGGTGGSQPQHF.

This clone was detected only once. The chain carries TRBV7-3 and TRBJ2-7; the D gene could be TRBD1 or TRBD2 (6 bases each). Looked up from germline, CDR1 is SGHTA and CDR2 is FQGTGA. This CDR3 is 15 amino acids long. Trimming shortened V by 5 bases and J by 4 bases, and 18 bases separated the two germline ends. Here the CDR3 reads CASSLGGTQGYEQYF. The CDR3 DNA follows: TGTGCCAGCAGCCTCGGCGGGACTCAGGGGTACGAGCAGTACTTC. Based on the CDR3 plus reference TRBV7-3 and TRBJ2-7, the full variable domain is GAGVSQTPSNKVTEKGKYVELRCDPISGHTALYWYRQSLGQGPEFLIYFQGTGAADDSGLPNDRFFAVRPEGSVSTLKIQRTERGDSAVYLCASSLGGTQGYEQYFGPGTRLTVT.

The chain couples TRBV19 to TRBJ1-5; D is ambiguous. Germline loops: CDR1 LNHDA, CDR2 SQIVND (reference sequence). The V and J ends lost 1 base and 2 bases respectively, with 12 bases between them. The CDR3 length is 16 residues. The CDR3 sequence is CASSIVGLRGNQPQHF. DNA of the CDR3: TGTGCCAGTAGTATAGTAGGCCTTCGCGGCAATCAGCCCCAGCATTTT.